The 8 T cell receptor beta chains presented below share a single source sample, sequenced in a study of molecular identifiers for immune sequencing clone quantification. TCRdb re-analysed the PCR reads in MiXCR, keeping a single row per CDR3 protein. Of 350,000 or so distinct CDR3 sequences in the sample, around a fifth were seen once. Sequenced sample: naive CD8+ T cells from blood, with Jurkat cell RNA spiked in. Subset reported: FACS-sorted CD8+CD4-CCR7+CD45RA+ naive T cells. The receptors derive from a human donor in good health. Some libraries in this study had Jurkat cell RNA spiked in.

Worth noting for this clonotype: A much larger clone lies a single base off, so this may be a read error. This rearrangement joins TRBV5-3 to TRBJ1-1; D call uncertain. TRBV5-3 is labeled an ORF, and its function is uncertain. This CDR3 contains 14 residues. CDR3 sequence (DNA): TGTGCCAGCAGCTTGCTTTTAGGGAACACTGGAGCTTTCTTT. The encoded protein is CASSLLLGNTGAFF.

Remarks on this clonotype: A read error may be the cause here, since a much bigger clone is one base away. The chain's CDR3 is CSASSHIMGNYGYTF. For the CDR3, the DNA is TGCAGTGCTAGTAGCCACATTATGGGAAACTATGGCTACACCTTC. V gene TRBV20-1 combines with J gene TRBJ1-2, with unresolved D. V lost 3 bases and J lost 2, with 16 bases in between. Germline assignment: CDR1 DFQATT and CDR2 SNEGSKA (reference sequence). CDR3 length equals 15 residues.

A word on this clonotype: Since a much larger clone is just one base distant, this may be a read error. The chain joins TRBV6-5 to TRBJ2-1; 7 bases match TRBD1. The CDR3 is 15 amino acids. Germline lookup yields CDR1 MNHEY and CDR2 SVGAGI. The CDR3 bases are TGTGCCAGCAGTTACTCCGACAGGGCCGGGGATGAGCAGTTGTTC. This sequence encodes CASSYSDRAGDEQLF.

This clonotype was found many times. The chain combines TRBV28 with TRBJ2-7; D is undetermined. The germline V gene has CDR1 MDHEN and CDR2 SYDVKM. Trimming took 5 bases from V and 5 from J, leaving 22 bases between them. This CDR3 has 16 residues. For the CDR3, the DNA is TGTGCCAGCAGTCCCCGATCGTCCCCCCGGGTGCACGAGCAGTACTTC. It is translated as CASSPRSSPRVHEQYF.

The table lists this clonotype with many counts. V and J are TRBV5-1 and TRBJ2-5, with TRBD2 identical over 10 bases. CDR1 SGHRS and CDR2 YFSETQ come from the germline V gene. This CDR3 has 16 amino acids. Trimming removed 2 bases from V and 3 bases from J; junction bases left unmatched: 7. CDR3: CASSFSKTSGEETQYF. DNA of the CDR3: TGCGCCAGCAGCTTCTCAAAAACTAGCGGGGAAGAGACCCAGTACTTC.

This clonotype appeared many times. The rearrangement uses TRBV15 and TRBJ2-6; no reliable D call. This CDR3 spans 15 amino acids. Trimming took off 2 bases at V and 11 bases at J, with 16 bases between the two ends. Germline CDR1 LNHNV, CDR2 YYDKDF (reference sequence). Written as DNA, the CDR3 is TGTGCCACCAGCAGACCGACGACAAAGTTGGACGTCCTGACTTTC. Encoded protein: CATSRPTTKLDVLTF.

This clonotype was seen repeatedly, ten times or more. The genes are TRBV6-5 and TRBJ2-5; D may be TRBD1 (5 bases). Germline V gives CDR1 MNHEY, CDR2 SVGAGI. V was pared by 2 bases and J by 5 bases, with 12 bases between. The CDR3 runs to 14 residues. CDR3 amino acids: CASSYQGPGETQYF. CDR3 nucleotides: TGTGCCAGCAGTTACCAGGGCCCCGGGGAGACCCAGTACTTC.

Ten or more counts support this clonotype. This chain uses TRBV12-3 or TRBV12-4 with TRBJ1-4, with D unclear. This CDR3 is 13 amino acids long. The V gene lost 0 bases and the J gene lost 6 bases, with 5 bases spanning the gap. The CDR3 sequence is CASSLARDEKLFF. The CDR3 bases are TGTGCCAGCAGTTTAGCTCGGGATGAAAAACTGTTTTTT.